Shown below are 30 T cell receptor beta chains from a single sample sequenced in a study of T-cell reconstitution after alpha-beta-depleted transplantation in children. Unique molecular identifiers were used to barcode this TCRbeta library. TCRdb redid the calling of the PCR reads with MiXCR, one entry per CDR3 protein. The sample shows approximately 300,000 distinct CDR3 sequences, about 9.5% of them seen only once. The material sequenced was PBMCs, taken before TCRalphabeta/CD19-depleted stem cell transplant. These receptors came from a boy in the first two years of life with acute myeloid leukemia, due to receive a stem cell transplant.

There are many counts of this clonotype. The chain employs TRBV7-2 and TRBJ2-7, with TRBD2 as a possible D gene (7 bases). The CDR3 has 15 amino acids. V gave up 2 bases and J gave up 2 bases, with 13 bases separating them. Per germline, CDR1 SGHTA and CDR2 FQGNSA. CDR3 coding DNA: TGTGCCAGCAGCTTAAAGGCGGGGGCCCCCTACGAGCAGTACTTC. It encodes CASSLKAGAPYEQYF.

V gene TRBV5-1 combines with J gene TRBJ2-1, with 9 bases lining up with TRBD1. The CDR3 is made up of 15 amino acids. V was pared by 4 bases and J by 7 bases, with 9 bases of the junction left unmatched. Germline CDR1 reads SGHRS; CDR2 reads YFSETQ. CDR3 sequence: CASSEQGAELNEQFF. The CDR3 nucleotides read TGCGCCAGCAGCGAACAGGGGGCGGAATTAAATGAGCAGTTCTTC.

This clonotype occurred many times. The chain combines TRBV2 with TRBJ2-3; 7 positions agree with TRBD1. CDR3 length: 12 residues. Trimming took 7 bases from V and 5 from J; bases not matched to a gene: 3. Germline CDR1 is SNHLY and CDR2 is FYNNEI. For the CDR3, the DNA is TGTGCCAGCAAGGGGGCTCTAGATACGCAGTATTTT. This gives the protein CASKGALDTQYF.

This clonotype was seen at least ten times. The chain links TRBV10-3 to TRBJ2-7, with D perhaps given as TRBD1 or TRBD2 (5 bases each). V lost 6 bases and J 8 bases, leaving 11 bases between the germline ends. The CDR3 is made up of 11 amino acids. The V gene's germline CDR1 is ENHRY and CDR2 SYGVKD. The CDR3 spells CAIRGPGQQYF. In nucleotides, the CDR3 is TGTGCCATCAGGGGACCGGGACAGCAGTACTTC.

This clonotype was counted at least ten times. The genes are TRBV29-1 and TRBJ2-1, with D possibly matching TRBD1 (6 bases). CDR1 is SQVTM and CDR2 is ANQGSEA in the germline V gene. V lost 1 base and J lost 5, with 9 bases in between. The CDR3 is 13 residues long. This CDR3 is CSVEGDNDNEQFF. The CDR3 DNA sequence: TGCAGCGTTGAAGGGGACAACGACAATGAGCAGTTCTTC.

CDR3 nucleotide sequence: TGTGCCAGCAGTGCCCGGTCCGAGCAGTACTTC. Translating it yields CASSARSEQYF. The V call is TRBV12-3 or TRBV12-4, the J call TRBJ2-7; no reliable D call. Trimming pared 5 bases from V and 6 bases from J, leaving 8 bases between. The CDR3 extends over 11 amino acids.

The chain is built from TRBV20-1 and TRBJ2-7; perhaps TRBD2 as D (6 bases). The V gene's germline CDR1 is DFQATT and CDR2 SNEGSKA (reference sequence). CDR3 length: 12 amino acids. The ends were cut back, 3 bases at V and 5 bases at J, with 11 bases in the middle. Here the CDR3 reads CSARRRGHEQYF. CDR3 DNA sequence: TGCAGTGCTAGGCGGAGGGGCCACGAGCAGTACTTC.

This clonotype was recorded a few times. The chain is built from TRBV7-9 and TRBJ2-7, with 8 bases matching TRBD1. Germline CDR1 SEHNR, CDR2 FQNEAQ (reference sequence). The V gene end was trimmed by 5 bases and the J gene end by 0 bases; junction bases not matched to a gene: 9. This CDR3 comprises 16 residues. Here the CDR3 reads CASSPGQGFSSYEQYF. The CDR3 coding sequence is TGTGCCAGCAGCCCCGGACAGGGATTCTCCTCCTACGAGCAGTACTTC.

This clonotype has at least ten counts. This rearrangement joins TRBV6-5 to TRBJ2-7; D may correspond to TRBD1 or TRBD2 (6 bases each). Germline CDR1 is MNHEY and CDR2 is SVGAGI. V shed 5 bases and J shed 1 base, with 12 bases lying between them. This CDR3 is 14 amino acids long. CDR3 DNA: TGTGCCAGCAGTACGGTAGGGGGGTCCTACGAGCAGTACTTC. The encoded protein is CASSTVGGSYEQYF.

This clonotype was seen repeatedly, ten times or more. The chain uses TRBV5-5 and TRBJ1-2; TRBD1 is a possible D gene (6 bases). There are 14 residues in the CDR3. V was clipped by 3 bases and J by 7 bases, with 16 bases between them. The V gene's germline CDR1 is SGHKS and CDR2 YYEKEE (reference sequence). The CDR3 loop is CASSSWNRVSGYTF. The CDR3 DNA reads as TGTGCCAGCAGCTCGTGGAACAGGGTTTCTGGCTACACCTTC. The full variable domain, its missing parts supplied by reference TRBV5-5 and TRBJ1-2, is DAGVTQSPTHLIKTRGQQVTLRCSPISGHKSVSWYQQVLGQGPQFIFQYYEKEERGRGNFPDRFSARQFPNYSSELNVNALLLGDSALYLCASSSWNRVSGYTFGSGTRLTVV.

As regards this clonotype: A much larger clonotype is one base distant, so this may be a read error. The chain is built from TRBV7-2 and TRBJ2-2; D remains ambiguous. The CDR3 has 16 amino acids. Germline V CDR1 and CDR2: SGHTA, FQGNSA. V was cut by 6 bases and J by 0 bases, with 14 bases left in between. CDR3 amino acids: CASRLFQVSNTGELFF. In DNA form, the CDR3 reads TGTGCCAGCAGATTATTCCAGGTGTCGAACACCGGGGAGCTGTTTTTT.

This clonotype was picked up many times. The genes are TRBV3-1 and TRBJ1-4, with unresolved D. CDR1 and CDR2 (germline): LGHDT, YNNKEL (reference sequence). Trimming shortened V by 0 bases and J by 7 bases, and 9 bases separated the two germline ends. The CDR3 is 14 amino acids. The chain's CDR3 is CASSQDRTLEKLFF. The CDR3 DNA follows: TGTGCCAGCAGCCAAGATAGGACTCTTGAAAAACTGTTTTTT.

The V gene is TRBV19, the J gene TRBJ2-1, with 11 bases aligning to TRBD2. CDR1 LNHDA and CDR2 SQIVND come from the germline V gene (reference sequence). Losses at the gene ends were 9 bases for V and 6 bases for J; bases not matched to a gene: 4. The CDR3 has 13 amino acids. This CDR3 is CASCGLAGNEQFF. As DNA, the CDR3 is TGTGCCAGCTGTGGACTAGCGGGCAATGAGCAGTTCTTC.

This clonotype came up many times. The V and J genes are TRBV2 and TRBJ2-7; D uncertain. The V end lost 1 base, the J end lost 3 bases, and 10 bases lay between the germline ends. The V gene's germline CDR1 is SNHLY and CDR2 FYNNEI. There are 14 residues in the CDR3. The DNA for the CDR3 is TGTGCCAGCAGTGAAGGCCTGGTTAGCTACGAGCAGTACTTC. Residues: CASSEGLVSYEQYF.

This clonotype was observed a few times. The V call is TRBV6-5, the J call TRBJ2-7, with a possible D match to TRBD2 (5 bases). The V and J ends lost 2 bases and 1 base respectively, with 12 bases between them. Germline CDR1 and CDR2: MNHEY and SVGAGI. This CDR3 has 15 residues. The CDR3 DNA reads TGTGCCAGCAGTTACGAGGGTCAGTCATCCTACGAGCAGTACTTC. Its protein product is CASSYEGQSSYEQYF.

The sample holds many counts of this clonotype. J is TRBJ1-5 and V is TRBV28; D is perhaps TRBD1 (6 bases). Trimming took off 3 bases at V and 3 bases at J, with 9 bases between the two ends. The CDR3 is 14 residues long. Germline-derived CDR1 and CDR2 are MDHEN and SYDVKM. The CDR3 loop is CASSFNRVNQPQHF. CDR3 in DNA: TGTGCCAGCAGTTTCAACAGGGTCAATCAGCCCCAGCATTTT. The full variable domain, rest sourced from reference TRBV28 and TRBJ1-5, is DVKVTQSSRYLVKRTGEKVFLECVQDMDHENMFWYRQDPGLGLRLIYFSYDVKMKEKGDIPEGYSVSREKKERFSLILESASTNQTSMYLCASSFNRVNQPQHFGDGTRLSIL.

This clonotype has just a few counts. The V and J genes are TRBV12-3 or TRBV12-4 and TRBJ2-1; D unresolved. The CDR3 runs to 14 residues. Trimming removed 7 bases from V and 0 bases from J, with 10 bases in between. The CDR3 sequence: CASNKLSSYNEQFF. The CDR3 nucleotides read TGTGCCAGCAATAAACTAAGCTCCTACAATGAGCAGTTCTTC.

At least ten counts were recorded for this clonotype. The rearrangement joins TRBV7-9 to TRBJ2-3; D unresolved. Deletions cut 2 bases from V and 6 bases from J, with 15 bases between. The CDR3 totals 15 residues. Germline V gives CDR1 SEHNR, CDR2 FQNEAQ (reference sequence). As DNA, the CDR3 is TGTGCCAGCAGCTTACGGTCCCGAGGCTTCGATACGCAGTATTTT. Translated, it gives CASSLRSRGFDTQYF.

This clonotype was detected many times. The chain carries TRBV20-1 and TRBJ1-6; D perhaps matches TRBD1 (6 bases). From germline, CDR1 is DFQATT and CDR2 SNEGSKA (reference sequence). Trimming took 3 bases from V and 9 from J, leaving 18 bases between them. There are 15 residues in the CDR3. The CDR3 DNA reads as TGCAGTGCTAGTCGAACAGGGCCCTTTAGTTCACCCCTCCACTTT. Encoded protein: CSASRTGPFSSPLHF.

This clonotype was recorded many times. V gene TRBV7-8 combines with J gene TRBJ1-5; unclear D gene. Trimming removed 4 bases from V and 0 bases from J, with 10 bases in between. The length of the CDR3 is 15 residues. Germline values: CDR1 SGHVS, CDR2 FQNEAQ. The CDR3 coding sequence is TGTGCCAGCAGCTCCGGGCTGCATAGCAATCAGCCCCAGCATTTT. Protein: CASSSGLHSNQPQHF.

This clonotype was detected ten times or more. CDR3 nucleotides: TGCAGTGCTAGAGAGCTCAGGGGCCGGTGCACAGATACGCAGTATTTT. This translates into CSARELRGRCTDTQYF. The rearrangement uses TRBV20-1 and TRBJ2-3; D might be TRBD1 (6 bases). CDR1 and CDR2 from the germline V gene are DFQATT and SNEGSKA (reference sequence). This CDR3 comprises 16 residues. V was clipped by 0 bases and J by 1 base, with 14 bases between them.

Ten or more counts support this clonotype. V gene TRBV29-1 combines with J gene TRBJ1-2; 7 positions match TRBD1. The V gene's germline CDR1 is SQVTM and CDR2 ANQGSEA. This CDR3 contains 13 residues. Trimming removed 7 bases from V and 4 bases from J; junction bases left unmatched: 9. The CDR3: CSAVKQGIYGYTF. CDR3 in DNA: TGCAGCGCTGTTAAACAGGGGATCTATGGCTACACCTTC.

This clonotype has at least ten counts. The V and J genes are TRBV7-2 and TRBJ1-1; D gene ambiguous. Germline-derived CDR1 and CDR2 are SGHTA and FQGNSA. V was shortened by 0 bases and J by 1 base, with 3 bases between the two germline ends. CDR3 length equals 13 residues. CDR3 protein: CASSLAANTEAFF. In nucleotides, the CDR3 is TGTGCCAGCAGCTTAGCGGCGAACACTGAAGCTTTCTTT.

In the case of this clonotype: Since a much larger clone is just one base distant, this may be a read error. This chain uses TRBV2 with TRBJ2-7; 12 bases match TRBD2. Per the germline V gene, CDR1 is SNHLY and CDR2 is FYNNEI. The CDR3 is 13 amino acids. The CDR3 loop reads CARSWTSGNEQYF. DNA for the CDR3: TGTGCCCGCAGTTGGACTAGCGGGAACGAGCAGTACTTC.

This clonotype was counted many times. V gene TRBV7-3 combines with J gene TRBJ2-3, with 14 bases fitting TRBD2. This CDR3 comprises 17 residues. V gave up 2 bases and J gave up 6 bases; unmatched junction bases: 7. CDR1 and CDR2 (germline): SGHTA, FQGTGA. CDR3 protein: CASSLAGTSGSMDTQYF. Written as DNA, the CDR3 is TGTGCCAGCAGCTTAGCGGGGACTAGCGGGAGTATGGATACGCAGTATTTT.

This clonotype came up many times. The chain recombines TRBV29-1 with TRBJ1-2, with TRBD1 as a possible D gene (6 bases). V was shortened by 3 bases and J by 4 bases, with 18 bases between the two germline ends. The CDR3 length is 15 residues. Germline V CDR1 and CDR2: SQVTM, ANQGSEA. The CDR3 nucleotides are TGCAGCGTTGAGGGGGACACCCTATCTGGCTATGGCTACACCTTC. It codes for CSVEGDTLSGYGYTF.

V and J are TRBV5-1 and TRBJ2-2, with 8 nucleotides matching TRBD2. Germline trimming cut 0 bases from V and 5 bases from J; bases unmatched to any gene: 3. The CDR3 runs to 15 residues. CDR1 and CDR2 (germline): SGHRS, YFSETQ. The CDR3 protein is CASSLGAGDTGELFF. CDR3 in DNA: TGCGCCAGCAGCTTGGGAGCGGGGGATACCGGGGAGCTGTTTTTT. Using reference TRBV5-1 and TRBJ2-2 for the parts outside the CDR3, the full variable domain is KAGVTQTPRYLIKTRGQQVTLSCSPISGHRSVSWYQQTPGQGLQFLFEYFSETQRNKGNFPGRFSGRQFSNSRSEMNVSTLELGDSALYLCASSLGAGDTGELFFGEGSRLTVL.

The genes are TRBV7-2 and TRBJ2-1, with 9 bases fitting TRBD1. Germline V CDR1 and CDR2: SGHTA, FQGNSA. CDR3 length equals 16 residues. With V trimmed by 6 bases and J by 3 bases, 9 bases remained unmatched. In nucleotides, the CDR3 is TGTGCCAGCAGTTATCCGGGACAGGGTAGCTACAATGAGCAGTTCTTC. Amino acids: CASSYPGQGSYNEQFF.

At least ten counts were recorded for this clonotype. The chain links TRBV5-1 to TRBJ2-4; the D call may be TRBD1 or TRBD2 (5 bases each). Germline CDR1 is SGHRS and CDR2 is YFSETQ. The CDR3 contains 13 residues. With 4 bases removed from V and 0 bases from J, the gap between germline ends came to 5 bases. The CDR3 here is CASSGTAKNIQYF. CDR3 bases: TGCGCCAGCAGCGGGACAGCCAAAAACATTCAGTACTTC.

Many counts were recorded for this clonotype. This chain joins TRBV28 and TRBJ1-1; D gene uncertain. Trimming removed 6 bases from V and 4 bases from J, with 12 bases in between. CDR3 length: 13 residues. Germline lookup yields CDR1 MDHEN and CDR2 SYDVKM. CDR3 in DNA: TGTGCCAGCAGAGCCTCGGGAGGCACTGAAGCTTTCTTT. Translation: CASRASGGTEAFF.